This T cell receptor beta chain was retrieved from a study of T cells in tuberculosis. Study at large: IGRA-negative adolescents, IGRA-positive adolescents with latent tuberculosis and adults with active tuberculosis formed this South African cohort. The study's findings and limits: Smaller alpha distances in active tuberculosis partly reflected shorter CDR3-alpha lengths.

Repertoires were generated with immunoSEQ multiplex PCR, while TCRdb's copy carries only in-frame clones and drops some. Of around 30,000 clones in the sample, approximately 93% were seen once. Each donor contributed roughly 92,000 T cells on average, unsorted. This clone has only a few counts. Antigen specificity is unknown. The CDR3 consists of 15 residues. Looked up from germline, CDR1 is SQVTM and CDR2 is ANQGSEA. V shed 3 bases and J shed 2 bases, with 16 bases lying between them. The chain employs TRBV29-1 and TRBJ1-2; tentative D call: TRBD1 (5 bases). Sample: PBMCs. The TCR originated in a donor aged 10-30 years with latent tuberculosis or without tuberculosis infection. The DNA for the CDR3 is TGCAGCGTTGATGGTCAGGGAAGCACCAACTATGGCTACACCTTC. The encoded protein is CSVDGQGSTNYGYTF.